This T cell receptor beta chain was identified during a study of CD8 T cells in ankylosing spondylitis. 5'-RACE, quantitative and with molecular barcodes, yielded the TCR beta libraries. TCRdb reprocessed the 5' RACE reads with MiXCR, giving one entry per CDR3 protein. The sample has 200,000 to 250,000 distinct CDR3 sequences; 7% to 8% are singletons. V shed 5 bases and J shed 4 bases, with 13 bases lying between them. Germline V CDR1 and CDR2: SEHNR, FQNEAQ (reference sequence). This CDR3 is built from 14 residues. At least ten counts were recorded for this clonotype. The antigen is undetermined. Study-level points and caveats: Disease-linked clones were reportedly significantly enriched in matched ankylosing spondylitis synovial fluid. Characteristic, it appeared, of ankylosing spondylitis blood was a TCR beta motif of seven or eight highly homologous variants. Peripheral blood samples showed relatively rare disease-linked clones, and these clones were CD8+. Existing reports had already noted some motif variants in reactive arthritis synovial fluid and blood.

The J gene is TRBJ2-3, the V gene TRBV7-9, with D perhaps TRBD1 or TRBD2 (7 bases each). This sequence originates from a male donor with ankylosing spondylitis. Material for sequencing was blood, either unsorted or a sorted T cell fraction (not recorded which). CDR3 DNA sequence: TGTGCCAGCAGCATTCAGGGGGGGGCAGATACGCAGTATTTT. Translation gives CASSIQGGADTQYF. Full variable domain (outside the CDR3, taken from reference TRBV7-9 and TRBJ2-3): DTGVSQNPRHKITKRGQNVTFRCDPISEHNRLYWYRQTLGQGPEFLTYFQNEAQLEKSRLLSDRFSAERPKGSFSTLEIQRTEQGDSAMYLCASSIQGGADTQYFGPGTRLTVL.